This T cell receptor beta chain was sequenced during a study of beta chain features in type 1 diabetes (dated by TCRdb to 2017 to 2018). Some background on the complete study: No differences in mean age, gender distribution, total cell number or subset yield were found between patients and healthy donors. A total of 107,917,701 sorted cells were examined across all samples, and a strong correlation was observed between cell number per subset and RNA yield. In the study, recently diagnosed type 1 diabetes patients and matched healthy donors were compared on the TCRB repertoires of their sorted circulating CD4+ T cell subsets. Regulatory and stem cell-like memory subsets were isolated from only 8 patients and roughly 8 healthy donors, whereas naive and central memory subsets came from all 30 or so donors.

This clone was found a few times. What antigen it recognizes has not been identified. No much larger clonotype is one base removed from it; base qualities were not supplied. Paper-wide results and their limitations: Fewer insertions and more nucleotide deletions at VDJ recombination sites were observed in patients with type 1 diabetes, implying thymic rearrangement abnormalities. In all four CD4+ subsets, TCRB CDR3 length was moderately but significantly shorter in type 1 diabetes patients. Sequencing cDNA rather than genomic DNA could over-represent highly expressing activated cells, although activation and CD3 levels did not differ between groups. Only small numbers of individuals were included in the HLA sub-analyses, which left unresolved whether HLA type had any influence on TCRB rearrangement. The naive, central memory and regulatory TCRB repertoires appeared to resemble one another more closely among patients than among healthy donors. Shorter templates might have been favored by PCR, but patient and control samples were amplified and corrected together, so both groups would have been affected equally by any skew.

All of the isolated RNA was reverse transcribed with the High Capacity cDNA Reverse Transcription Kit, so expressed TCRB transcripts were sequenced. Deep immunoSEQ sequencing was applied to naive, central memory and regulatory T cell samples, giving an average of around 3.8 million total reads per sample. After sorted cells were lysed in RLT buffer, RNA was extracted with DNase-treated RNeasy Micro or Mini kits, with the choice depending on cell number. To prevent cross-contamination, each cell subset was processed individually, whereas patient and healthy donor samples were processed jointly. TCRB sequences were amplified from cDNA with the immunoSEQ multiplex PCR, producing 87-bp fragments spanning the CDR3 region. Amplicons were sequenced on the Illumina HiSeq platform. The authors processed their data as follows. PCR bias was computationally corrected using synthetic template baselines, reads within Hamming distance 2 were collapsed, and singletons that could not be merged were discarded. Reads were aligned against IMGT so that V, D and J genes, CDR3 length and insertions or deletions at six rearrangement sites could be assigned. Within each subset, clonotype counts were normalized to the number of sorted cells before true diversity and Gini coefficients were calculated with the tcR R package. The overlap coefficient, calculated on TCRB nucleotide sequences, was used to quantify repertoire sharing. Out-of-frame TCRB sequences from naive cells were analyzed as a proxy for the pre-selection repertoire. TCRdb provides this immuneACCESS table in a form limited to in-frame rearrangements. Some clones are lacking; in checked studies, under half of them reflect an unresolved V gene, and why the rest are absent is not known. Clone size and the V and J calls come from that table; the DNA yielded D and trimming. The sample data list roughly 330,000 clones, and roughly 9.6% of these were observed just once. About 0.015% of the sample belongs to the ten largest clones.

Each donor gave one peripheral blood draw, roughly 0.11 L on average, collected into heparinised tubes. A BD FACSAria II and a panel including CD45RO, CCR7, CD25, CD127, CD95 and CD27 were used to sort naive, central memory, regulatory and stem cell-like memory CD4+ T cells. Purity was above 95% for every sorted population. PBMCs were separated immediately by Lymphoprep density gradient centrifugation and were stained directly, without being cultured. Samples were stained and sorted in pairs, with one healthy donor and one patient per experiment, so that batch effects were minimized. Sequences MNHEY (CDR1) and SVGAGI (CDR2) are obtained from the germline V gene. V lost 6 bases and J lost 7 bases, and the count of bases not matched to a germline gene is 11. The CDR3, cysteine through phenylalanine, is 15 amino acids long. This entry keeps only the CDR3 DNA: 45 bases, framed from base 1.

Sequenced material: naive CD4+ T cells from blood. Explained via the paper, the cell subset or site label denotes: true naive CD4+ T cells. The TCR originated in a woman under 40 in good health. Rearrangement joined TRBV6-5 to TRBJ2-5; TRBD2 agrees with 10 junctional bases. The CDR3 region reads CASRTGLAGDGTQYF. DNA sequence: TGTGCCAGCAGAACGGGGCTAGCGGGAGATGGGACCCAGTACTTC.